What follows are 18 T cell receptor beta chains derived from one specimen sequenced in a study of blood T cell repertoires in COVID-19. Some clones are missing from TCRdb's copy, which holds only in-frame ones; the method was immunoSEQ multiplex PCR. The profile covers under 50,000 clones, with roughly 90% appearing a single time and 9.5% to 15% taken by the ten largest. The sample taken for sequencing was peripheral blood. Every receptor here comes from a human donor in a cohort sampled during active COVID-19.

The chain uses TRBV19 and TRBJ1-2; perhaps TRBD1 as D (5 bases). The CDR3 contains 13 residues. V lost 3 bases to trimming and J lost 6 bases, with 11 bases between them. The germline gives CDR1 LNHDA, CDR2 SQIVND (reference sequence). The CDR3 region is CASSIGAINGYTF. The CDR3 nucleotides read TGTGCCAGTAGTATTGGGGCCATTAATGGCTACACCTTC. Drawing the rest from reference TRBV19 and TRBJ1-2, the complete variable domain is DGGITQSPKYLFRKEGQNVTLSCEQNLNHDAMYWYRQDPGQGLRLIYYSQIVNDFQKGDIAEGYSVSREKKESFPLTVTSAQKNPTAFYLCASSIGAINGYTFGSGTRLTVV.

This chain joins TRBV10-1 and TRBJ2-3; 8 bases line up with TRBD1. Germline loops: CDR1 WNHNN, CDR2 SYGVQD (reference sequence). The V segment lost 5 bases and the J segment 3 bases; nucleotides outside the gene matches: 7. The CDR3 is 15 amino acids. In DNA form, the CDR3 reads TGCGCCAGCAGTAAGGACAGGGTAGATACAGATACGCAGTATTTT. It yields the protein CASSKDRVDTDTQYF.

The chain links TRBV11-2 to TRBJ2-7, with D possibly being TRBD1 (5 bases). This CDR3 has 14 residues. V lost 5 bases to trimming and J lost 4 bases, with 15 bases between them. Germline V gene data show CDR1 as SGHAT and CDR2 as FQNNGV. CDR3 bases: TGTGCCAGCAGCCGGCCAGGGTACTCTTACGAGCAGTACTTC. Translating gives CASSRPGYSYEQYF.

V and J are TRBV15 and TRBJ2-5; TRBD2 matches at 11 bases. The CDR3 contains 18 residues. J lost 4 bases, V lost 5 bases, and 15 bases had no gene match. Germline-derived CDR1 and CDR2 are LNHNV and YYDKDF (reference sequence). CDR3 residues: CATSSGLTRLAGGETQYF. DNA of the CDR3: TGTGCCACCAGCTCGGGATTGACAAGGCTAGCGGGGGGAGAGACCCAGTACTTC.

Remarks on this clone: The same CDR3 is also encoded by other DNA sequences in this sample. The chain couples TRBV19 to TRBJ2-3; D is undetermined. The CDR3 loop spans 11 amino acids. V was shortened by 3 bases and J by 6 bases, with 4 bases between the two germline ends. CDR1 and CDR2 from the germline V gene are LNHDA and SQIVND (reference sequence). CDR3 DNA: TGTGCCAGTAGTATTTCTGATACGCAGTATTTT. This sequence encodes CASSISDTQYF.

The chain couples TRBV15 to TRBJ2-5; D may be TRBD1 (5 bases). The ends were cut back, 0 bases at V and 5 bases at J, with 19 bases in the middle. Germline V gives CDR1 LNHNV, CDR2 YYDKDF (reference sequence). The CDR3 extends over 17 amino acids. The DNA for the CDR3 is TGTGCCACCAGCAGAGATCTTAGCAGGCAGGGTGTCGAGACCCAGTACTTC. Its protein product is CATSRDLSRQGVETQYF.

The rearrangement links TRBV27 to TRBJ1-1; perhaps TRBD1 as D (5 bases). Germline V gene sequence: CDR1 MNHEY, CDR2 SMNVEV (reference sequence). The CDR3 is 15 amino acids. The V end was cut by 0 bases, the J end by 8 bases, with 16 bases between. The CDR3 nucleotides read TGTGCCAGCAGTTTATCGAGCGGGGCCCAAAGGGAAGCTTTCTTT. This encodes CASSLSSGAQREAFF.

The V gene is TRBV29-1, the J gene TRBJ1-3; D not certain. CDR1 and CDR2 from the germline V gene are SQVTM and ANQGSEA. V was clipped by 4 bases and J by 4 bases, with 5 bases between them. This CDR3 is 11 amino acids long. The CDR3: CSVVQGNTIYF. The CDR3 DNA follows: TGCAGCGTTGTACAGGGAAACACCATATATTTT.

The chain links TRBV5-1 to TRBJ2-3; TRBD1 aligns across 10 bases. Germline values: CDR1 SGHRS, CDR2 YFSETQ. This CDR3 has 19 residues. V lost 0 bases and J lost 5; bases outside the gene matches: 15. The CDR3 loop is CASSLGDRGRLKTVDTQYF. In DNA form, the CDR3 reads TGCGCCAGCAGCTTGGGTGACAGGGGGCGGTTAAAGACAGTAGATACGCAGTATTTT.

This chain links TRBV2 with TRBJ2-7; 7 bases are a match to TRBD1. Germline CDR1 SNHLY, CDR2 FYNNEI. There are 15 residues in the CDR3. V lost 7 bases and J lost 1; bases outside the gene matches: 10. DNA for the CDR3: TGTGCCAGCAACTCACAGGGGTCCCAGTCCTACGAGCAGTACTTC. Amino acid sequence: CASNSQGSQSYEQYF.

The chain recombines TRBV20-1 with TRBJ2-7; tentative D call: TRBD1 (5 bases). Germline V gene data show CDR1 as DFQATT and CDR2 as SNEGSKA (reference sequence). The V end lost 1 base, the J end lost 5 bases, and 6 bases lay between the germline ends. CDR3 length: 11 residues. The chain's CDR3 is CSARGGNEQYF. CDR3 nucleotides: TGCAGTGCTAGAGGGGGCAACGAGCAGTACTTC.

The J gene is TRBJ2-2, the V gene TRBV21-1; TRBD2 is the table's D call and was not checked against the DNA. TRBV21-1 is a pseudogene segment. The CDR3 has 20 amino acids. This CDR3 reads CASSKAWGGPYPANTGELFF. The DNA of the CDR3 is TGTGCCAGCAGCAAAGCGTGGGGGGGGCCCTACCCGGCGAACACCGGGGAGCTGTTTTTT.

V is TRBV5-1 and J is TRBJ2-7, with TRBD1 matching over 9 bases. The CDR3 is made up of 15 amino acids. With V trimmed by 4 bases and J by 2 bases, 7 bases remained unmatched. CDR1 is SGHRS, CDR2 YFSETQ, per germline. CDR3 coding DNA: TGCGCCAGCAGCACAACAGGGGGCTTAGCCTACGAGCAGTACTTC. Its translation: CASSTTGGLAYEQYF. The whole variable domain, remainder taken from reference TRBV5-1 and TRBJ2-7, is KAGVTQTPRYLIKTRGQQVTLSCSPISGHRSVSWYQQTPGQGLQFLFEYFSETQRNKGNFPGRFSGRQFSNSRSEMNVSTLELGDSALYLCASSTTGGLAYEQYFGPGTRLTVT.

The V call is TRBV7-2, the J call TRBJ2-1; D may be TRBD2 (6 bases). The CDR3 spans 12 residues. With 3 bases removed from V and 10 bases from J, the gap between germline ends came to 10 bases. Germline V CDR1 and CDR2: SGHTA, FQGNSA. The CDR3 region has the DNA TGTGCCAGCAGCTTCCAGCGGGCGGAGCAGTTCTTC. This codes for CASSFQRAEQFF.

The rearrangement links TRBV27 to TRBJ2-7; 11 positions agree with TRBD2. The CDR3 runs to 16 residues. The V and J ends lost 3 bases and 5 bases, in that order; junction bases with no gene match: 9. Per germline, CDR1 MNHEY and CDR2 SMNVEV (reference sequence). The CDR3 reads CASSFLAGGRGHEQYF. The CDR3 DNA sequence: TGTGCCAGCAGTTTCCTAGCGGGGGGCCGGGGCCACGAGCAGTACTTC.

The genes are TRBV14 and TRBJ1-4; 7 positions match TRBD1. J gave up 10 bases and V 1 base, and 9 bases lay outside the gene matches. Germline V CDR1 and CDR2: SGHDN, FVKESK. The CDR3 length is 15 residues. The CDR3 DNA reads as TGTGCCAGCAGCCAAGGAGCGGACAGGATCGGAAAACTGTTTTTT. Its translation: CASSQGADRIGKLFF.

By its share, this clone is medium-sized. The V gene is TRBV27, the J gene TRBJ2-3; TRBD2 aligns across 9 bases. The germline V gene has CDR1 MNHEY and CDR2 SMNVEV (reference sequence). With 6 bases clipped from V and 7 bases from J, the junction kept 11 bases outside the gene matches. This CDR3 is built from 15 residues. CDR3 nucleotides: TGTGCCAGCAGACCCGGGCTAGCGGGGAGCTATACGCAGTATTTT. It yields the protein CASRPGLAGSYTQYF.

The chain has TRBV20-1 and TRBJ2-3; 7 nucleotides line up with TRBD2. The V gene end was trimmed by 3 bases and the J gene end by 6 bases; junction bases not matched to a gene: 12. Germline CDR1 is DFQATT and CDR2 is SNEGSKA (reference sequence). This CDR3 has 15 amino acids. Here the CDR3 DNA reads TGCAGTGCTAGTTTTGCGGGAGTAATTTCGGATACGCAGTATTTT. Translated: CSASFAGVISDTQYF.